One sample yielded the 31 T cell receptor beta chains listed below, sequenced in a study of brain T cells in children with intractable seizures. The table came from immunoSEQ multiplex PCR; TCRdb's copy has only in-frame clones and leaves some out. In the table there are tens of thousands of clones, about 93% of which are singletons. Specimen: peripheral blood, collected at surgery. Every receptor here comes from a girl aged 2 to 9 with Rasmussen encephalitis and intractable seizures.

The J gene is TRBJ1-2, the V gene TRBV5-1; D is uncertain. The V and J ends lost 4 bases and 6 bases respectively, with 25 bases between them. The germline V gene has CDR1 SGHRS and CDR2 YFSETQ. This CDR3 is built from 17 residues. CDR3 sequence (DNA): TGCGCCAGCAGCCACTCCTCCTCTGACGGTTCTCTGGATGGCTACACCTTC. Protein product: CASSHSSSDGSLDGYTF.

The chain carries TRBV2 and TRBJ2-7; TRBD1 aligns across 8 bases. CDR1 is SNHLY, CDR2 FYNNEI, per germline. The V and J ends lost 4 bases and 3 bases, in that order; junction bases with no gene match: 14. The CDR3 sequence is 17 residues long. The CDR3 nucleotides read TGTGCCAGCAGTGGACCGCCTAGAGGACAGGGACTCTACGAGCAGTACTTC. Its translation: CASSGPPRGQGLYEQYF.

V and J are TRBV29-1 and TRBJ2-3; 15 bases match TRBD2. The CDR3 contains 16 residues. Per germline, CDR1 SQVTM and CDR2 ANQGSEA. V gave up 5 bases and J gave up 1 base; unmatched junction bases: 4. CDR3 amino acids: CSVRTSGRARTDTQYF. Here the CDR3 DNA reads TGCAGCGTTAGGACTAGCGGGAGGGCCCGCACAGATACGCAGTATTTT.

This chain uses TRBV6-1 with TRBJ1-5; D might be TRBD1 (5 bases). CDR1 MNHNS and CDR2 SASEGT come from the germline V gene. Trimming pared 1 base from V and 7 bases from J, leaving 11 bases between. The CDR3 loop spans 14 amino acids. This CDR3 is CASSEGRGPQPQHF. The CDR3 nucleotides read TGTGCCAGCAGTGAAGGTAGGGGCCCGCAGCCCCAGCATTTT.

The rearrangement uses TRBV19 and TRBJ2-7; D gene unclear. V dropped 0 bases and J dropped 6 bases, with 15 bases sitting between them. The CDR3 spans 15 residues. CDR1 is LNHDA and CDR2 is SQIVND in the germline V gene (reference sequence). The CDR3 nucleotides are TGTGCCAGTAGTATAGATCCCTCCTTTGGCCGCGAGCAGTACTTC. Translated, it gives CASSIDPSFGREQYF.

The J gene is TRBJ1-5, the V gene TRBV28; TRBD1 matches 7 bases. Germline V lookup: CDR1 MDHEN, CDR2 SYDVKM. The CDR3 has 15 residues. The V and J ends lost 3 bases and 7 bases, in that order; junction bases with no gene match: 9. Written as DNA, the CDR3 is TGTGCCAGCAGTTTTCTCACAGGGGCGCAGCAGCCCCAGCATTTT. Protein: CASSFLTGAQQPQHF.

The V call is TRBV5-5, the J call TRBJ1-1, with 7 nucleotides matching TRBD1. The CDR3 is 11 amino acids. Trimming at V came to 4 bases and at J to 11 bases, leaving 5 bases not matched to a gene. Germline V lookup: CDR1 SGHKS, CDR2 YYEKEE (reference sequence). The CDR3 region is CASSVTGSAFF. The CDR3 DNA reads TGTGCCAGCAGCGTGACAGGGAGTGCTTTCTTT.

The genes are TRBV6-1 and TRBJ2-1; 9 bases align to TRBD2. The CDR3 contains 15 residues. The junction had 7 bases not matched to a gene; V was cut back by 2 bases and J by 8 bases. CDR1 is MNHNS, CDR2 SASEGT, per germline. DNA for the CDR3: TGTGCCAGCAGTGAATTGTGGCGGGAGGGCCATGAGCAGTTCTTC. Translating gives CASSELWREGHEQFF.

The chain uses TRBV3-1 (or the pseudogene TRBV3-2) and TRBJ1-2; D ambiguous. The CDR3 has 16 amino acids. Germline V gives CDR1 LGHDT, CDR2 YNNKEL (reference sequence). V was trimmed by 1 base and J by 2 bases, leaving 14 bases between them. The CDR3 DNA follows: TGTGCCAGCAGCCAAGGGGTCGGCAGTTTGAACTATGGCTACACCTTC. Translated, it gives CASSQGVGSLNYGYTF.

The V and J genes are TRBV7-9 and TRBJ2-2; 7 nucleotides match TRBD2. V gave up 5 bases and J gave up 3 bases; unmatched junction bases: 12. The CDR3 covers 17 residues. From germline, CDR1 is SEHNR and CDR2 FQNEAQ (reference sequence). CDR3 in amino acids: CASSRRAGAKDTGELFF. CDR3 nucleotide sequence: TGTGCCAGCAGCCGTAGGGCGGGAGCAAAGGACACCGGGGAGCTGTTTTTT.

The gene calls are TRBV29-1 and TRBJ2-3; perhaps TRBD2 as D (5 bases). This CDR3 region has 15 residues. The germline V and J ends were trimmed by 5 bases and 2 bases, with 17 bases remaining between them. Germline CDR1 SQVTM, CDR2 ANQGSEA. CDR3 sequence reads: CSVSPSGRDTDTQYF. As DNA, the CDR3 is TGCAGCGTTTCTCCCAGCGGCCGAGACACAGATACGCAGTATTTT.

The rearrangement uses TRBV27 and TRBJ2-2, with no clear D. The CDR3 runs 15 residues. V lost 7 bases to trimming and J lost 2 bases, with 14 bases between them. From germline, CDR1 is MNHEY and CDR2 SMNVEV (reference sequence). The CDR3 nucleotides are TGTGCCAGCATGATCGACACTCGAAACACCGGGGAGCTGTTTTTT. Translating gives CASMIDTRNTGELFF.

This chain uses TRBV19 with TRBJ2-7; D is uncertain. The V end was cut by 6 bases, the J end by 3 bases, with 18 bases between. The germline V gene has CDR1 LNHDA and CDR2 SQIVND (reference sequence). There are 15 residues in the CDR3. The CDR3: CASRRSQDLFYEQYF. CDR3 bases: TGTGCCAGTAGGAGATCCCAGGACCTTTTCTACGAGCAGTACTTC.

This sequence joins TRBV9 and TRBJ1-2, with 7 nucleotides matching TRBD1. Germline V gene sequence: CDR1 SGDLS, CDR2 YYNGEE. The CDR3 has 16 amino acids. V lost 2 bases to trimming and J lost 1 base; unmatched junction nucleotides: 8. The CDR3 region is CASSVTQGIGNYGYTF. In nucleotides, the CDR3 is TGTGCCAGCAGCGTTACACAGGGGATTGGTAACTATGGCTACACCTTC.

The chain links TRBV6-5 to TRBJ2-2; 8 nucleotides line up with TRBD2. V lost 5 bases and J lost 1; bases outside the gene matches: 0. The CDR3 spans 14 residues. The germline V gene encodes CDR1 MNHEY and CDR2 SVGAGI. CDR3 DNA sequence: TGTGCCAGCAGTACTAGCGGGAACACCGGGGAGCTGTTTTTT. It encodes CASSTSGNTGELFF.

The chain links TRBV5-1 to TRBJ2-1; 8 bases are shared with TRBD2. This CDR3 has 16 residues. Unmatched junction bases numbered 4, after V lost 2 bases and J lost 0 bases. Germline V gene lookup returns CDR1 SGHRS and CDR2 YFSETQ. DNA of the CDR3: TGCGCCAGCAGCTTTACTAGCGGAACCTCCTACAATGAGCAGTTCTTC. Translation gives CASSFTSGTSYNEQFF.

The CDR3 region has the DNA TGTGCCAGCAGCTTTAGCGGGAGCATCACAGATACGCAGTATTTT. This sequence encodes CASSFSGSITDTQYF. This sequence joins TRBV5-4 and TRBJ2-3, with 9 bases fitting TRBD2. Germline V gives CDR1 SGHNT, CDR2 YYREEE (reference sequence). The V segment lost 2 bases and the J segment 2 bases; nucleotides outside the gene matches: 3. The CDR3 length is 15 residues.

This clone appeared a few times. The J gene is TRBJ2-3, the V gene TRBV7-9; D gene ambiguous. Germline-derived CDR1 and CDR2 are SEHNR and FQNEAQ (reference sequence). Trimming removed 5 bases from V and 1 base from J, with 10 bases in between. The length of the CDR3 is 14 residues. This chain's CDR3 is CASSLRPGTDTQYF. CDR3 in DNA: TGTGCCAGCAGCCTGAGACCTGGCACAGATACGCAGTATTTT.

This clone showed up just a few times. The genes are TRBV4-1 and TRBJ1-1; 7 nucleotides align to TRBD1. Unmatched junction bases numbered 8, after V lost 5 bases and J lost 5 bases. The CDR3 is made up of 14 amino acids. Germline assignment: CDR1 MGHRA and CDR2 YSYEKL. Here the CDR3 DNA reads TGCGCCAGCAGCTCGGGACAGTGGGGAACTGAAGCTTTCTTT. It specifies CASSSGQWGTEAFF.

The chain links TRBV2 to TRBJ1-6; TRBD1 agrees at 7 bases. Germline V gene sequence: CDR1 SNHLY, CDR2 FYNNEI. The V and J ends lost 8 bases and 0 bases, in that order; junction bases with no gene match: 4. This CDR3 has 15 amino acids. The CDR3 region has the DNA TGTGCCAGCTCGGGACAGCCCTCCTATAATTCACCCCTCCACTTT. Residues: CASSGQPSYNSPLHF.

The chain recombines TRBV14 with TRBJ1-2, with unresolved D. The CDR3 spans 15 residues. Between the trimmed V and J ends, which lost 0 bases and 8 bases, there was a span of 16 bases. Looked up from germline, CDR1 is SGHDN and CDR2 is FVKESK. In DNA, the CDR3 is TGTGCCAGCAGCCAAGAAAGGGTCTTGTTTCAAGGCTACACCTTC. Translating gives CASSQERVLFQGYTF.

J is TRBJ1-3 and V is TRBV18, with 8 bases lining up with TRBD1. The germline gives CDR1 KGHSH, CDR2 LQKENI. This CDR3 is 16 amino acids long. V was clipped by 6 bases and J by 2 bases; unmatched bases: 9. The CDR3 sequence is CASSPDRVLTGNTIYF. The CDR3 coding sequence is TGTGCCAGCTCGCCGGACAGGGTATTAACTGGAAACACCATATATTTT.

The chain recombines TRBV5-1 with TRBJ2-2; D might be TRBD1 (5 bases). Germline lookup yields CDR1 SGHRS and CDR2 YFSETQ. V lost 6 bases and J lost 0, with 9 bases in between. The CDR3 is 14 amino acids. As DNA, the CDR3 is TGCGCCAGCAATAACAGGACGAACACCGGGGAGCTGTTTTTT. Translating gives CASNNRTNTGELFF.

The chain links TRBV3-1 (or the pseudogene TRBV3-2) to TRBJ2-5, with TRBD2 identical over 10 bases. Trimming took 0 bases from V and 3 from J; bases not matched to a gene: 10. Germline assignment: CDR1 LGHDT and CDR2 YNNKEL (reference sequence). The CDR3 runs 18 residues. CDR3: CASSQEPSGGVREETQYF. The CDR3 DNA reads TGTGCCAGCAGCCAAGAGCCCAGCGGGGGGGTCAGGGAAGAGACCCAGTACTTC.

V is TRBV9 and J is TRBJ1-1; maybe TRBD1 (5 bases). Germline CDR1 is SGDLS and CDR2 is YYNGEE. V was shortened by 0 bases and J by 1 base, with 13 bases between the two germline ends. The CDR3 has 16 residues. The DNA of the CDR3 is TGTGCCAGCAGCGTAGGGGGGGATTTTTGGAACACTGAAGCTTTCTTT. Translation: CASSVGGDFWNTEAFF.

This chain links TRBV5-1 with TRBJ2-7, with 7 bases that match TRBD2. Germline lookup yields CDR1 SGHRS and CDR2 YFSETQ. The V gene end was trimmed by 0 bases and the J gene end by 5 bases; junction bases not matched to a gene: 5. The CDR3 is 14 residues long. This CDR3 is CASSLVGLDHEQYF. DNA for the CDR3: TGCGCCAGCAGCTTGGTAGGACTAGACCACGAGCAGTACTTC. The whole variable domain, filled in from reference TRBV5-1 and TRBJ2-7, reads KAGVTQTPRYLIKTRGQQVTLSCSPISGHRSVSWYQQTPGQGLQFLFEYFSETQRNKGNFPGRFSGRQFSNSRSEMNVSTLELGDSALYLCASSLVGLDHEQYFGPGTRLTVT.

The chain joins TRBV7-9 to TRBJ2-1; D remains ambiguous. Germline V gene lookup returns CDR1 SEHNR and CDR2 FQNEAQ (reference sequence). The V end was cut by 5 bases, the J end by 7 bases, with 12 bases between. The CDR3 totals 13 residues. The CDR3: CASSPLPINEQFF. Written as DNA, the CDR3 is TGTGCCAGCAGCCCTCTTCCAATTAATGAGCAGTTCTTC. The full variable domain, with the rest looked up from reference TRBV7-9 and TRBJ2-1, is DTGVSQNPRHKITKRGQNVTFRCDPISEHNRLYWYRQTLGQGPEFLTYFQNEAQLEKSRLLSDRFSAERPKGSFSTLEIQRTEQGDSAMYLCASSPLPINEQFFGPGTRLTVL.

V gene TRBV6-5 combines with J gene TRBJ1-4, with TRBD1 as a possible D gene (5 bases). The CDR3 has 15 amino acids. Deletions cut 4 bases from V and 3 bases from J, with 12 bases between. Germline CDR1 and CDR2: MNHEY and SVGAGI. Here the CDR3 DNA reads TGTGCCAGCAGTTCCAACAGGTTCCCTAATGAAAAACTGTTTTTT. Protein product: CASSSNRFPNEKLFF.

The genes are TRBV15 and TRBJ1-5, with D uncertain. Germline V lookup: CDR1 LNHNV, CDR2 YYDKDF (reference sequence). The CDR3 length is 14 residues. Trimming removed 8 bases from V and 0 bases from J, with 11 bases in between. This CDR3 is CATRTPISNQPQHF. Here the CDR3 DNA reads TGTGCCACCCGTACTCCCATTAGCAATCAGCCCCAGCATTTT.

The genes are TRBV9 and TRBJ1-6; the D is unclear. Germline values: CDR1 SGDLS, CDR2 YYNGEE. This CDR3 has 14 residues. Trimming shortened V by 2 bases and J by 3 bases, and 6 bases separated the two germline ends. The DNA for the CDR3 is TGTGCCAGCAGCGTGCGGAGCTATAATTCACCCCTCCACTTT. Translation gives CASSVRSYNSPLHF.

V usage is TRBV24-1 and J usage is TRBJ1-5; D perhaps matches TRBD1 (6 bases). Trimming stripped 5 bases from V and 7 bases from J, with 11 bases between. This CDR3 has 13 residues. The germline V gene encodes CDR1 KGHDR and CDR2 SFDVKD. CDR3 nucleotide sequence: TGTGCCACCAGTGCAGGGGTTGGCCAGCCCCAGCATTTT. Protein product: CATSAGVGQPQHF.